These 16 T cell receptor beta chains were sequenced from one sample in a study of T cell responses to AZD1222 COVID-19 vaccine. Libraries were prepared by immunoSEQ multiplex PCR; TCRdb keeps only in-frame clonotypes and omits some of them. This table holds about 150,000 clones, around 93% found once. Sequencing used peripheral blood, obtained 28 days after the second AZD1222 dose. The receptors were gathered from an adult who received the AZD1222 COVID-19 vaccine.

The chain employs TRBV5-4 and TRBJ1-2; D possibly corresponds to TRBD1 (5 bases). This CDR3 is 17 amino acids long. Germline values: CDR1 SGHNT, CDR2 YYREEE (reference sequence). The V end lost 3 bases, the J end lost 0 bases, and 18 bases lay between the germline ends. As DNA, the CDR3 is TGTGCCAGCAGCTCCCCGACAGTAGCCGAAACTAACTATGGCTACACCTTC. It codes for CASSSPTVAETNYGYTF.

The gene calls are TRBV7-3 and TRBJ2-7; D might be TRBD2 (5 bases). Germline CDR1 is SGHTA and CDR2 is FQGTGA. This CDR3 has 19 residues. Deletions cut 0 bases from V and 6 bases from J, with 27 bases between. The CDR3 reads CASSLTGRAVGLGRTEQYF. For the CDR3, the DNA is TGTGCCAGCAGCTTAACGGGGAGAGCCGTCGGGCTTGGTAGGACCGAGCAGTACTTC.

The rearrangement uses TRBV4-3 and TRBJ1-3; D gene ambiguous. V lost 0 bases to trimming and J lost 4 bases, with 4 bases between them. Germline V gene lookup returns CDR1 LGHNA and CDR2 YSLEER. This CDR3 comprises 13 residues. The CDR3 DNA sequence: TGCGCCAGCAGCCAAGAATCCGGAAACACCATATATTTT. The encoded protein is CASSQESGNTIYF.

This chain connects TRBV19 to TRBJ2-1, with TRBD2 matching over 8 bases. The junction had 7 bases not matched to a gene; V was cut back by 8 bases and J by 4 bases. Germline CDR1 and CDR2: LNHDA and SQIVND (reference sequence). The CDR3 covers 14 residues. This CDR3 reads CASRRERGYNEQFF. CDR3 nucleotide sequence: TGTGCCAGTCGGAGGGAGCGGGGGTACAATGAGCAGTTCTTC.

This chain's CDR3 is CASSQEGNKGGYTF. CDR3 DNA sequence: TGTGCCAGCAGCCAAGAAGGGAATAAGGGGGGCTACACCTTC. This rearrangement joins TRBV3-1 (or the pseudogene TRBV3-2) to TRBJ1-2; D might be TRBD1 (5 bases). CDR3 length: 14 amino acids. The V and J ends lost 0 bases and 8 bases respectively, with 13 bases between them. Germline V CDR1 and CDR2: LGHDT, YNNKEL (reference sequence).

This clone was counted between two and nine times. The CDR3 is CASSLWGHQVNEKLFF. CDR3 sequence (DNA): TGTGCCAGCAGTTTATGGGGCCACCAGGTTAATGAAAAACTGTTTTTT. This chain links TRBV27 with TRBJ1-4; D is perhaps TRBD1 (5 bases). The V end lost 1 base, the J end lost 4 bases, and 13 bases lay between the germline ends. CDR3 length: 16 residues. Germline assignment: CDR1 MNHEY and CDR2 SMNVEV (reference sequence). Combining the CDR3 with reference TRBV27 and TRBJ1-4 gives the whole variable domain EAQVTQNPRYLITVTGKKLTVTCSQNMNHEYMSWYRQDPGLGLRQIYYSMNVEVTDKGDVPEGYKVSRKEKRNFPLILESPSPNQTSLYFCASSLWGHQVNEKLFFGSGTQLSVL.

The chain combines TRBV28 with TRBJ2-7; 8 nucleotides agree with TRBD2. V shed 4 bases, J shed 3 bases, and the junction held 14 bases outside the gene matches. The CDR3 length is 17 residues. Germline V gene data show CDR1 as MDHEN and CDR2 as SYDVKM. The CDR3 nucleotides read TGTGCCAGCAGTTCCCCCGGGGATGCTAGCGGGTTCTACGAGCAGTACTTC. Protein: CASSSPGDASGFYEQYF.

This clone was recorded once. The chain carries TRBV4-1 and TRBJ2-7; D might be TRBD1 (5 bases). The CDR3 has 13 amino acids. CDR1 and CDR2 from the germline V gene are MGHRA and YSYEKL. V was shortened by 2 bases and J by 3 bases, with 8 bases between the two germline ends. DNA of the CDR3: TGCGCCAGCAGCCAAATGACAGACTACGAGCAGTACTTC. It is translated as CASSQMTDYEQYF.

This rearrangement joins TRBV7-2 to TRBJ2-7; D gene unclear. Germline CDR1 reads SGHTA; CDR2 reads FQGNSA. This CDR3 has 17 amino acids. V lost 0 bases, J lost 0 bases, and 15 bases lay in between. CDR3 sequence (DNA): TGTGCCAGCAGCTTAGCGCTTTTGACGCCAAGCTCCTACGAGCAGTACTTC. This encodes CASSLALLTPSSYEQYF. Drawing the rest from reference TRBV7-2 and TRBJ2-7, the complete variable domain is GAGVSQSPSNKVTEKGKDVELRCDPISGHTALYWYRQSLGQGLEFLIYFQGNSAPDKSGLPSDRFSAERTGGSVSTLTIQRTQQEDSAVYLCASSLALLTPSSYEQYFGPGTRLTVT.

This chain uses TRBV29-1 with TRBJ1-2; 7 bases are a match to TRBD1. CDR1 and CDR2 from the germline V gene are SQVTM and ANQGSEA. The CDR3 runs 12 residues. Germline trimming cut 7 bases from V and 2 bases from J; bases unmatched to any gene: 4. This CDR3 reads CSAGGQNYGYTF. For the CDR3, the DNA is TGCAGCGCCGGGGGACAGAACTATGGCTACACCTTC.

The V and J genes are TRBV21-1 and TRBJ1-5; TRBD1 is the table's D call, not checked against the DNA. TRBV21-1 is reported as a pseudogene. This CDR3 is 15 amino acids long. In DNA form, the CDR3 reads TGTGCCAGCAGCCTAACCCCAGGTAGCAATCAGCCCCAGCATTTT. Its translation is CASSLTPGSNQPQHF.

The chain links TRBV24-1 to TRBJ2-2; the D is unclear. Germline CDR1 KGHDR, CDR2 SFDVKD. Trimming pared 8 bases from V and 7 bases from J, leaving 16 bases between. CDR3 size: 14 residues. The CDR3 nucleotides are TGTGCCACCACCGACGCAAACGATGGCGGGGAGCTGTTTTTT. Its translation: CATTDANDGGELFF.

This clone was recorded only once. The CDR3 DNA sequence: TGCAGTGCCTCAACAGGACGGGGCTACACCTTC. This encodes CSASTGRGYTF. The chain couples TRBV20-1 to TRBJ1-2; D is perhaps TRBD1 (5 bases). V was clipped by 6 bases and J by 8 bases, with 13 bases between them. This CDR3 is 11 amino acids long. Germline V lookup: CDR1 DFQATT, CDR2 SNEGSKA (reference sequence).

Here the CDR3 reads CASSFDQGATNEKLFF. The CDR3 region has the DNA TGTGCCAGCAGCTTTGACCAAGGTGCAACTAATGAAAAACTGTTTTTT. The chain has TRBV5-4 and TRBJ1-4; D gene ambiguous. V gave up 2 bases and J gave up 0 bases, with 11 bases separating them. CDR1 and CDR2 from the germline V gene are SGHNT and YYREEE (reference sequence). This CDR3 is 16 amino acids long.

This clone was picked up one time. The chain links TRBV19 to TRBJ1-4; 10 bases fit TRBD1. V dropped 8 bases and J dropped 0; count of bases not matched to a gene: 3. Germline V gene data show CDR1 as LNHDA and CDR2 as SQIVND (reference sequence). This CDR3 has 15 amino acids. CDR3 amino acids: CASGTGAATNEKLFF. CDR3 DNA: TGTGCCAGTGGGACAGGGGCCGCAACTAATGAAAAACTGTTTTTT.

This sequence joins TRBV19 and TRBJ2-3; 7 bases map to TRBD2. Germline CDR1 reads LNHDA; CDR2 reads SQIVND (reference sequence). The ends lost 3 bases at V and 2 bases at J; junction bases unmatched: 5. CDR3 size: 15 residues. CDR3 protein: CASSIGRLDTDTQYF. In nucleotides, the CDR3 is TGTGCCAGTAGTATCGGGAGGTTGGACACAGATACGCAGTATTTT.